These T cell receptor beta chains were read from a single sample in a study of cytomegalovirus exposure and HLA in healthy donors. This table comes from immunoSEQ multiplex PCR, and its TCRdb copy is limited to in-frame clones, with some not included. Of 150,000 to 200,000 clones listed, less than 80% were seen once; the top ten hold roughly 0.64%. The sample consisted of PBMCs. These receptors all stem from a woman aged 40 to 49 in good health and CMV-seronegative. Both conserved end residues are part of each CDR3. A D gene is named only where the DNA matches it firmly. Expanded clones are given a class, and other clones once, few, many or no size at all.

TGCAGCGTGACGGGGGTCATGGCGGGGGGTTACAATGAGCAGTTCTTC	CSVTGVMAGGYNEQFF	TRBJ2-1	NA	TRBV29-1	TRBD2
TGTGCCAGCAGCTTAGAAAGGAGTATGGCCGGAGCTTTCTTT	CASSLERSMAGAFF	TRBJ1-1	NA	TRBV7-9	NA
TGTGCCAGCAGCCTTTCGGGTGGCTACACCTTC	CASSLSGGYTF	TRBJ1-2	once	TRBV7-9	NA
TGTGCCAGCAGCCCCCGAGCGGGAGATCTATACGAGCAGTACTTC	CASSPRAGDLYEQYF	TRBJ2-7	NA	TRBV7-3	TRBD2
TGTGCCAGCAGTGACAGTAGGCTAGCGACAACCTACGAGCAGTACTTC	CASSDSRLATTYEQYF	TRBJ2-7	once	TRBV6-1	NA
TGTGCCAGCAGTATCTCTAGCGGGAGGGCCGACGAGCAGTACTTC	CASSISSGRADEQYF	TRBJ2-7	NA	TRBV27	TRBD2
TGTGCCAGCAGCTTCGGGGGAACAGGAAACACCATATATTTT	CASSFGGTGNTIYF	TRBJ1-3	once	TRBV7-2	NA
TGTGCCAGCAGCTTAGAGTGGTCTAGCGGAATTTACAATGAGCAGTTCTTC	CASSLEWSSGIYNEQFF	TRBJ2-1	NA	TRBV7-8	TRBD2
TGTGCCAGTAGTATAGGGAGGGGGCAAACGACTGAAGCTTTCTTT	CASSIGRGQTTEAFF	TRBJ1-1	NA	TRBV19	TRBD1
TGTGCCAGCAGCCTGGACAGGGGGGGAAACGAGCAGTACTTC	CASSLDRGGNEQYF	TRBJ2-7	NA	TRBV6-6	TRBD1
TGTGCCAGTAGACGGATTGGGGGCGGAACTAATGAAAAACTGTTTTTT	CASRRIGGGTNEKLFF	TRBJ1-4	NA	TRBV19	NA
TGTGCCAGCAGCTTCGGGAGCTCCTACAATGAGCAGTTCTTC	CASSFGSSYNEQFF	TRBJ2-1	NA	TRBV11-2	NA
TGTGCCAGTAGTATTCTCGGGTACTCCTACAATGAGCAGTTCTTC	CASSILGYSYNEQFF	TRBJ2-1	NA	TRBV19	NA
TGTGCCAGCAGTTTATGGACAGAGAACACTGAAGCTTTCTTT	CASSLWTENTEAFF	TRBJ1-1	NA	TRBV28	NA
TGTGCCAGCAGTGAAAGTCCTACGGGCTATGGCTACACCTTC	CASSESPTGYGYTF	TRBJ1-2	NA	TRBV2	NA
TGTGCCAGCAGCTTATCCCTAGCGGGAGGCGGGGATACGCAGTATTTT	CASSLSLAGGGDTQYF	TRBJ2-3	few	TRBV7-3	TRBD2
TGTGCCAGCAGTTTCGGACTAGCGCCTAGCACAGATACGCAGTATTTT	CASSFGLAPSTDTQYF	TRBJ2-3	NA	TRBV6-5	TRBD2
TGTGCCAGCAGCGTTCTTGGAGGGACTCAAGAGACCCAGTACTTC	CASSVLGGTQETQYF	TRBJ2-5	NA	TRBV2	NA
TGTGCCATCAGTGAGCGTTTGGCGGGGAACCACTATGGCTACACCTTC	CAISERLAGNHYGYTF	TRBJ1-2	NA	TRBV10-3	NA
TGTGCCAGCAGGCGGGGACAGGGCCCAGATACGCAGTATTTT	CASRRGQGPDTQYF	TRBJ2-3	few	TRBV6-1	TRBD1
TGTGCCAGCAGCCAACGTCGCCGGGACAGGGTGTCCCACGAGCAGTACTTC	CASSQRRRDRVSHEQYF	TRBJ2-7	NA	TRBV7-2	TRBD1
TGTGCCAGCAGCCCCAACAGCTTCTATGGCTACACCTTC	CASSPNSFYGYTF	TRBJ1-2	NA	TRBV11-2	NA
TGTGCCAACCTGGGGCCCCGGGAGCTGTTTTTT	CANLGPRELFF	TRBJ2-2	NA	TRBV6-5	NA
TGTGCCAGCAGTCCCCCACGGACTAGCGTTGGCGAGCAGTACTTC	CASSPPRTSVGEQYF	TRBJ2-7	NA	TRBV28	TRBD2
TGTGCCAGCAGCTCAAGGACTAGCGGGGGGAACAATGAGCAGTTCTTC	CASSSRTSGGNNEQFF	TRBJ2-1	NA	TRBV11-3	TRBD2
TGTGCCAGCAGTGGATCAGGCTACGAGCAGTACTTC	CASSGSGYEQYF	TRBJ2-7	NA	TRBV6-5	NA
TGCGCCAGCACTAGCGGGGGGCAGGGTGATACGCAGTATTTT	CASTSGGQGDTQYF	TRBJ2-3	few	TRBV10-2	TRBD2
TGTGCCAGCAGCGTGGGATGGGGAGGCAATCAGCCCCAGCATTTT	CASSVGWGGNQPQHF	TRBJ1-5	NA	TRBV7-8	NA
TGTGCCAGTAGTATGGGGGGAAACCCCCTCTATGGCTACACCTTC	CASSMGGNPLYGYTF	TRBJ1-2	NA	TRBV19	NA
TGCGCCAGCAGCCTTTCGACGACAGCGTCCTACGAGCAGTACTTC	CASSLSTTASYEQYF	TRBJ2-7	NA	TRBV5-1	NA
TGTGCCAGCAGCTTCTACCGACTAGCGGGGACCGGGGCAGATACGCAGTATTTT	CASSFYRLAGTGADTQYF	TRBJ2-3	NA	TRBV7-3	TRBD2
TGTGCCAGCAGTTTAGTCCAAGTAACTCCCTACGAGCAGTACTTC	CASSLVQVTPYEQYF	TRBJ2-7	NA	TRBV28	NA
TGTGCCAGCAGCCCACAGAGCGGGGGGGCCGCTGAGCAGTACTTC	CASSPQSGGAAEQYF	TRBJ2-7	NA	TRBV7-3	TRBD2
TGTGCCAGCAGCTCGGACAGTTTCTATGGCTACACCTTC	CASSSDSFYGYTF	TRBJ1-2	NA	TRBV7-9	NA
TGCGCCAGCAGCCAACGATTTAGGACAGGGCAAGACTATGGCTACACCTTC	CASSQRFRTGQDYGYTF	TRBJ1-2	NA	TRBV4-1	TRBD1
TGTGCCAGCCTATTCTCAGGGAACACTGAAGCTTTCTTT	CASLFSGNTEAFF	TRBJ1-1	NA	TRBV11-3	NA
TGTGCCAGCAGCTTAGTCGGAGGCCAGGGGGGCATTCAGTACTTC	CASSLVGGQGGIQYF	TRBJ2-4	NA	TRBV7-9	NA
TGTGCCAGCAGTGAGGGACAGTCCTATGGCTACACCTTC	CASSEGQSYGYTF	TRBJ1-2	NA	TRBV2	TRBD1
TGCGCCAGCAAAAGGGCAGGGGATAACGAGCAGTACTTC	CASKRAGDNEQYF	TRBJ2-7	few	TRBV5-1	NA
TGTGCCAGCAGTTTAGGCGTCAGGCGCAACACTGAAGCTTTCTTT	CASSLGVRRNTEAFF	TRBJ1-1	NA	TRBV28	NA
TGTGCCATCAGTGAGTCGTTCCTAGCGGGAGGTAGCACAGATACGCAGTATTTT	CAISESFLAGGSTDTQYF	TRBJ2-3	NA	TRBV10-3	TRBD2
TGTGCCAGCAGTTACCGGCGGGGCAGGGGGATCGAGCAGTACTTC	CASSYRRGRGIEQYF	TRBJ2-7	NA	TRBV6-5	NA
TGTGCCAGCAGCCCTCCGAGGGCAGGAACGTACACCTTC	CASSPPRAGTYTF	TRBJ1-2	NA	TRBV4-2	NA
TGTGCCAGCAGTCCAACCGGGACAGGGGGCAACGAGCAGTACTTC	CASSPTGTGGNEQYF	TRBJ2-7	NA	TRBV7-2	TRBD1
TGCGCCAGCAGCTCCCAGACAGGGGGCAATTCACCCCTCCACTTT	CASSSQTGGNSPLHF	TRBJ1-6	NA	TRBV5-1	TRBD1
TGCAGCGTTGGCTCCGGGACAGCTAACTATGGCTACACCTTC	CSVGSGTANYGYTF	TRBJ1-2	NA	TRBV29-1	TRBD1
TGTGCCAGTAGTAAGGGGTTAGCGGGGGCACAAGAGACCCAGTACTTC	CASSKGLAGAQETQYF	TRBJ2-5	NA	TRBV19	TRBD2
TGTGCCGTAGCCCGGGACAGGGTTAACTATGGCTACACCTTC	CAVARDRVNYGYTF	TRBJ1-2	NA	TRBV19	TRBD1
TGTGCCAGCAGTTACGAGGGACAAAGCAATGAGCAGTTCTTC	CASSYEGQSNEQFF	TRBJ2-1	NA	TRBV6-5	NA
TGTGCCTGGAGTACAGGGGGAAGCACTGAAGCTTTCTTT	CAWSTGGSTEAFF	TRBJ1-1	NA	TRBV30	TRBD1
TGTGCCAGCAGCTCCCTGAGCGGGGGGGCGTACGAGCAGTACTTC	CASSSLSGGAYEQYF	TRBJ2-7	NA	TRBV7-9	TRBD2
TGTGCCAGCAGCCGCGATGGTAGCGGGAGAGTAGTCGAGCAGTACTTC	CASSRDGSGRVVEQYF	TRBJ2-7	NA	TRBV13	TRBD2
TGTGCCAGCAGTTGGGCGGGGGGAGGGGATACGCAGTATTTT	CASSWAGGGDTQYF	TRBJ2-3	NA	TRBV27	TRBD2
TGTGCCAGCAGCACCACGCCAGGGTTGGTTAACGAAAAACTGTTTTTT	CASSTTPGLVNEKLFF	TRBJ1-4	NA	TRBV9	NA
TGTGCCAGCAGTCCTAAAGGGCGGTCCAGGGACGAGCAGTACTTC	CASSPKGRSRDEQYF	TRBJ2-7	NA	TRBV27	NA